This T cell receptor (beta chain) was obtained from a study of CD8 T cells in ankylosing spondylitis. Regarding the study as a whole: Disease-linked clones were reportedly significantly enriched in matched ankylosing spondylitis synovial fluid. Earlier reports found some motif variants in synovial fluid and blood in reactive arthritis. Ankylosing spondylitis blood appeared to be characterized by a TCR beta motif of several highly homologous variants.

CDR1 and CDR2 (germline): MNHEY, SMNVEV (reference sequence). V shed 5 bases and J 5 bases; nucleotides not matched to a gene: 4. This CDR3 has 14 amino acids. 5'-RACE, quantitative and with molecular barcodes, yielded the TCR beta libraries. TCRdb redid the calling of the 5' RACE reads with MiXCR, one entry per CDR3 protein. The profile shows fewer than 250,000 distinct CDR3 sequences, roughly a third of them singletons. This clonotype showed up just a few times. What it recognizes is unknown. This clonotype originated in a male donor with ankylosing spondylitis or in good health (not recorded which). The V call is TRBV27, the J call TRBJ2-3; 10 positions agree with TRBD2. Sequenced: blood, either unsorted or a sorted T cell fraction (not recorded which). CDR3 nucleotide sequence: TGTGCCAGCAGTATAATAGCGGGGGGAGATACGCAGTATTTT. Translation: CASSIIAGGDTQYF.